This is a list of T cell receptor beta chains from one sample in a study of blood T cell repertoires in COVID-19. The method was immunoSEQ multiplex PCR; TCRdb's version includes in-frame clones alone and lacks a portion of them. The repertoire holds roughly 500,000 clones, with about 88% as singletons. Material: PBMCs or T cells enriched from blood (not recorded which). Receptors were obtained from a woman aged 55-69 years who had recovered from COVID-19. Both conserved end residues are part of each CDR3. A D gene is named only where the DNA matches it firmly. The listing skips clone size in some rows; elsewhere it reads once, few, many or a size class.

abundance	j_gene	d_gene	v_gene	CDR3aa	CDR3nt
few	TRBJ1-2	.	TRBV19	CASIQTPSEGYTF	TGTGCCAGTATCCAAACTCCATCGGAGGGCTACACCTTC
once	TRBJ2-1	TRBD2	TRBV19	CASSIGTSSYNEQFF	TGTGCCAGTAGTATTGGGACTAGCTCCTACAATGAGCAGTTCTTC
.	TRBJ1-6	.	TRBV4-1	CASSQDRGAGSPLHF	TGCGCCAGCAGCCAAGATCGGGGGGCAGGATCACCCCTCCACTTT
.	TRBJ2-7	TRBD2	TRBV3-1/TRBV3-2	CASSLERGGRYEQYF	TGTGCCAGCAGCCTGGAGCGGGGGGGCCGGTACGAGCAGTACTTC
.	TRBJ2-7	TRBD1	TRBV4-1	CASSQAGTGVYEQYF	TGCGCCAGCAGCCAGGCCGGGACAGGGGTATACGAGCAGTACTTC
.	TRBJ2-6	.	TRBV3-1/TRBV3-2	CASRQGFLSGANVLTF	TGTGCCAGCAGGCAGGGATTCCTCTCTGGGGCCAACGTCCTGACTTTC
.	TRBJ1-1	.	TRBV11-2	CASSSQGGTEAFF	TGTGCCAGCAGCTCACAGGGTGGAACTGAAGCTTTCTTT
.	TRBJ2-4	TRBD1	TRBV2	CASSESRGLGIQYF	TGTGCCAGCAGTGAGAGCAGGGGGCTCGGCATTCAGTACTTC
.	TRBJ2-2	.	TRBV19	CASSAANTGELFF	TGTGCCAGTAGTGCAGCGAACACCGGGGAGCTGTTTTTT
.	TRBJ1-3	.	TRBV5-6	CASSSPTGGNTIYF	TGTGCCAGCAGCTCGCCGACAGGTGGAAACACCATATATTTT
.	TRBJ2-3	.	TRBV10-1	CASSRGGSADTQYF	TGCGCCAGCAGTAGGGGGGGATCGGCAGATACGCAGTATTTT
.	TRBJ1-2	TRBD1	TRBV24-1	CATSDSADRGLGGYTF	TGTGCCACCAGTGATTCGGCGGACAGGGGGCTTGGTGGCTACACCTTC
few	TRBJ1-6	TRBD1	TRBV7-9	CASSLNRGNSPLHF	TGTGCCAGCAGCTTAAACAGGGGTAATTCACCCCTCCACTTT
.	TRBJ2-1	.	TRBV4-1	CASSQPSSVFPYNEQFF	TGCGCCAGCAGCCAACCATCTAGCGTTTTCCCCTACAATGAGCAGTTCTTC
.	TRBJ2-1	TRBD2	TRBV13	CASSPGTSAYNEQFF	TGTGCCAGCAGCCCCGGGACTAGTGCTTACAATGAGCAGTTCTTC
.	TRBJ1-1	.	TRBV28	CASIQSGEVGTEAFF	TGTGCCAGCATCCAGTCGGGGGAGGTAGGCACTGAAGCTTTCTTT
.	TRBJ1-5	.	TRBV7-2	CASSPGLNNQPQHF	TGTGCCAGCAGCCCCGGACTGAACAATCAGCCCCAGCATTTT
.	TRBJ2-7	.	TRBV2	CASIGGGRAEQYF	TGTGCCAGCATTGGGGGAGGTAGGGCCGAGCAGTACTTC
.	TRBJ2-7	TRBD1	TRBV7-8	CASSSRDRASYEQYF	TGTGCCAGCAGCTCCCGGGACAGGGCATCCTACGAGCAGTACTTC
.	TRBJ2-3	.	TRBV7-2	CASSSAPRGDTQYF	TGTGCCAGCAGCTCTGCTCCTCGGGGAGATACGCAGTATTTT
.	TRBJ2-2	.	TRBV5-1	CASSLGLAGELFF	TGCGCCAGCAGCTTGGGTCTAGCCGGGGAGCTGTTTTTT
.	TRBJ1-1	TRBD1	TRBV19	CASSIRQGVGNTEAFF	TGTGCCAGTAGTATTAGACAGGGGGTGGGGAACACTGAAGCTTTCTTT
.	TRBJ1-6	TRBD1	TRBV6-5	CASSYRARGDSPLHF	TGTGCCAGCAGTTACAGGGCCAGGGGGGATTCACCCCTCCACTTT
.	TRBJ2-3	TRBD2	TRBV5-1	CASRQRGVTDTQYF	TGCGCCAGCCGGCAGCGGGGGGTGACAGATACGCAGTATTTT
.	TRBJ2-7	TRBD1	TRBV5-1	CASSLGTGEQYF	TGCGCCAGCAGCCTTGGGACAGGGGAGCAGTACTTC
.	TRBJ2-2	.	TRBV27	CASTEQGNTGELFF	TGTGCCAGCACTGAACAGGGGAACACCGGGGAGCTGTTTTTT
.	TRBJ2-3	.	TRBV4-1	CASSQGDSTDTQYF	TGCGCCAGCAGCCAAGGGGACTCCACAGATACGCAGTATTTT
.	TRBJ1-5	TRBD1	TRBV28	CASSRRDRDNQPQHF	TGTGCCAGCAGTCGCCGGGACAGGGACAATCAGCCCCAGCATTTT
.	TRBJ2-3	.	TRBV3-1/TRBV3-2	CASSQGGIGGLDTQYF	TGTGCCAGCAGCCAAGGAGGGATCGGGGGGCTGGATACGCAGTATTTT
.	TRBJ1-2	.	TRBV6-5	CASSYGGGGYTF	TGTGCCAGCAGTTACGGAGGAGGTGGCTACACCTTC
.	TRBJ1-1	.	TRBV13	CASSLGAGNTEAFF	TGTGCCAGCAGCTTAGGGGCAGGGAACACTGAAGCTTTCTTT
.	TRBJ2-2	.	TRBV27	CASSLGGTGELFF	TGTGCCAGCAGTTTAGGAGGGACCGGGGAGCTGTTTTTT
.	TRBJ1-6	TRBD1	TRBV11-2	CASSPGTGGYILLLHF	TGTGCCAGCAGCCCCGGGACAGGGGGCTACATCCTTCTCCTCCACTTT
few	TRBJ2-7	.	TRBV4-1	CASSQIFRERPHEQYF	TGCGCCAGCAGCCAGATTTTCCGGGAAAGACCACACGAGCAGTACTTC
.	TRBJ1-6	TRBD1	TRBV9	CASSASGTGNSPLHF	TGTGCCAGCAGCGCCTCCGGGACAGGTAATTCACCCCTCCACTTT
.	TRBJ2-2	.	TRBV7-9	CASSRQGRTGELFF	TGTGCCAGCAGTCGTCAGGGGAGAACCGGGGAGCTGTTTTTT
.	TRBJ1-5	.	TRBV24-1	CATSDPGHDSNQPQHF	TGTGCCACCAGTGATCCCGGACATGATAGCAATCAGCCCCAGCATTTT
.	TRBJ1-3	.	TRBV28	CASRTGTVSGNTIYF	TGTGCCAGCAGAACAGGGACGGTCTCCGGAAACACCATATATTTT
.	TRBJ2-2	TRBD2	TRBV7-2	CASSPRAGGPRELFF	TGTGCCAGCAGCCCACGAGCGGGGGGTCCCAGGGAGCTGTTTTTT
once	TRBJ2-3	.	TRBV18	CASSPLLIKGQDTQYF	TGTGCCAGCTCACCCCTTCTTATCAAGGGGCAAGATACGCAGTATTTT
.	TRBJ1-2	.	TRBV6-1	CASSSTGNNYGYTF	TGTGCCAGCAGTTCTACAGGGAATAACTATGGCTACACCTTC
.	TRBJ2-5	TRBD1	TRBV6-5	CASSRGLQETQYF	TGTGCCAGCAGCAGGGGGTTGCAAGAGACCCAGTACTTC